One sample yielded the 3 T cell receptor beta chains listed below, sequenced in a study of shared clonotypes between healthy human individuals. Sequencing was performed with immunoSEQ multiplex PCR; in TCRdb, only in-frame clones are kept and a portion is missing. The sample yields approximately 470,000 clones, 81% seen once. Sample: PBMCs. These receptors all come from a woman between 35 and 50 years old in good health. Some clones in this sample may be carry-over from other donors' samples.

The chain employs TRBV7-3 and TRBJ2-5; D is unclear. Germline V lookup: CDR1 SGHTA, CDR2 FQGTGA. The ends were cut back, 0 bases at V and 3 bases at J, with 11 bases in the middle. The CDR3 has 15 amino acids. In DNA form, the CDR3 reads TGTGCCAGCAGCTTAACGTCCCAGACCAAAGAGACCCAGTACTTC. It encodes CASSLTSQTKETQYF. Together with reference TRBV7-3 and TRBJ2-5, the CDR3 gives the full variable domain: GAGVSQTPSNKVTEKGKYVELRCDPISGHTALYWYRQSLGQGPEFLIYFQGTGAADDSGLPNDRFFAVRPEGSVSTLKIQRTERGDSAVYLCASSLTSQTKETQYFGPGTRLLVL.

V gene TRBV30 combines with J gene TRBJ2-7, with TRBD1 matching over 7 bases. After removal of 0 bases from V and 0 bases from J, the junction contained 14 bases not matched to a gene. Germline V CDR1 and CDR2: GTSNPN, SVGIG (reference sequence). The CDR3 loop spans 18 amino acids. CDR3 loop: CAWSVGKIGGTYSYEQYF. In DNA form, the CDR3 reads TGTGCCTGGAGTGTAGGGAAGATAGGGGGCACTTACTCCTACGAGCAGTACTTC.

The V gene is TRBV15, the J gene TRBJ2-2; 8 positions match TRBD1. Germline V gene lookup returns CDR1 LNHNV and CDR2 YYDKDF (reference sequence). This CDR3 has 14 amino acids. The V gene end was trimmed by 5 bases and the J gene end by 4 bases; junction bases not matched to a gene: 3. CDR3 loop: CATSPGGFTGELFF. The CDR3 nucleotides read TGTGCCACCAGCCCAGGGGGCTTCACCGGGGAGCTGTTTTTT.